This T cell receptor (beta chain) came from a study of monozygotic twins with inflammatory bowel disease. TCRdb reanalyzed the 5' RACE reads and collapses them to one entry per CDR3 protein, without DNA. Its table lists about 380,000 distinct CDR3 sequences. The TCR originated in a human donor with ulcerative colitis or Crohn's disease, or a healthy co-twin of an affected twin (not recorded which). Material for sequencing was blood.

This CDR3 is CASTLLSLTGELFF. V and J are TRBV6-1 and TRBJ2-2; TCRdb indicates TRBD2, and absent DNA this call remains unverified. Germline lookup yields CDR1 MNHNS and CDR2 SASEGT. The CDR3 totals 14 residues.